This T cell receptor beta chain was identified in a study of regulatory T cells in long-lasting Graves disease. CDR1 and CDR2 (germline): SGHTA, FQGNSA. This CDR3 has 17 residues. After removal of 1 base from V and 9 bases from J, the junction contained 14 bases not matched to a gene. Arm-PCR of CDR3 regions and iRepertoire HTBI primers were the basis on which TCR beta libraries were built. One entry per CDR3 protein results from TCRdb running MiXCR on the multiplex PCR reads. The sample lists a few hundred thousand distinct CDR3 sequences, roughly 13% occurring once. The time point denotes: newly diagnosed GD, antithyroid drugs for less than 3 months. Following extraction of RNA from PBMCs, that RNA was used to make the TCR library. This sample also belongs to another study, concerning T cells in Graves' hyperthyroidism and ophthalmopathy.

The sequence was obtained from a young man with Graves disease. The input for sequencing was peripheral blood mononuclear cells (PBMCs), taken at new diagnosis, from a patient treated with antithyroid drugs. The chain recombines TRBV7-2 with TRBJ2-1; 8 nucleotides match TRBD2. CDR3 bases: TGTGCCAGCAGCTTAGTCCGACCGGGACTAGTCAAGCCTGAGCAGTTCTTC. This gives the protein CASSLVRPGLVKPEQFF.